The following is a T cell receptor (beta chain) sequence with its context. Its specificity is unknown. This entry belongs to a study of T cell responses to AZD1222 COVID-19 vaccine. Study-level points and caveats: Donors were largely white British and mainly female; clonal diversity was possibly underestimated. Vaccine-associated CD4 TCRs spanned spike, dominant at 160-218 and 743-854. Repertoires were obtained only post-peak T cell response.

CDR3 size: 11 residues. CDR1 is GTSNPN and CDR2 is SVGIG in the germline V gene (reference sequence). Trimming cost V 8 bases and J 7 bases; bases outside gene matches: 3. Profiling relied on immunoSEQ multiplex PCR, and the TCRdb table lists in-frame clones only, not all of them. Of roughly 120,000 clones in the sample, about 90% were seen once. The clonotype comes from an adult in good health. The chain joins TRBV30 to TRBJ2-1; 9 bases are a match to TRBD1. This specimen consisted of peripheral blood, obtained on day 0 of AZD1222 vaccination. CDR3 sequence: CAGGTGNEQFF. The DNA for the CDR3 is TGTGCCGGAGGGACAGGGAATGAGCAGTTCTTC.